The rows below give T cell receptor beta chains drawn from one sample of a study of post-analysis software for immune sequencing data. A single record per CDR3 protein comes from TCRdb applying MiXCR to the PCR reads. The sample includes 650,000 to 900,000 distinct CDR3 sequences, more than 45% of them seen just once. Sequenced input: blood. These TCRs come from a girl aged 5-17 years with multiple sclerosis. Both conserved end residues are part of each CDR3. The order of the fields is J gene, CDR3 length, V gene, D gene, clone size, CDR3 DNA, CDR3 protein. A D gene is named only where the DNA matches it firmly. Not all rows give a size; the values are once, few, many and, for expanded clones, a class.

J gene: TRBJ2-7
CDR3 length: 15
V gene: TRBV20-1
D gene: TRBD2
clone size: -
CDR3 DNA: TGCAGTGTTCCGGGGGGATCCACCAACGCCTACGAGCAGTACTTC
CDR3 protein: CSVPGGSTNAYEQYF

J gene: TRBJ2-1
CDR3 length: 16
V gene: TRBV20-1
D gene: TRBD2
clone size: -
CDR3 DNA: TGCAGTGCTAGAGAGTTTGGGACTAGCCCTTACAATGAGCAGTTCTTC
CDR3 protein: CSAREFGTSPYNEQFF

J gene: TRBJ2-7
CDR3 length: 16
V gene: TRBV20-1
D gene: TRBD2
clone size: few
CDR3 DNA: TGCAGTGCTCGCCCGCTAGCGGGAGGGAGCTCCTACGAGCAGTACTTC
CDR3 protein: CSARPLAGGSSYEQYF

J gene: TRBJ2-3
CDR3 length: 13
V gene: TRBV4-1
D gene: -
clone size: few
CDR3 DNA: TGCGCCAGCAGCCAGGACCCTACAGATACGCAGTATTTT
CDR3 protein: CASSQDPTDTQYF

J gene: TRBJ2-7
CDR3 length: 14
V gene: TRBV28
D gene: -
clone size: few
CDR3 DNA: TGTGCCAGCAGTCGGACCGGGACAAACTACGAGCAGTACTTC
CDR3 protein: CASSRTGTNYEQYF

J gene: TRBJ2-4
CDR3 length: 14
V gene: TRBV5-8
D gene: TRBD1
clone size: -
CDR3 DNA: TGTGCCAGCAGCCCCGGGACAGGGGGGAACATTCAGTACTTC
CDR3 protein: CASSPGTGGNIQYF

J gene: TRBJ1-5
CDR3 length: 15
V gene: TRBV5-8
D gene: -
clone size: -
CDR3 DNA: TGTGCCAGCAGGTCCCGTCAGGGAAACAATCAGCCCCAGCATTTT
CDR3 protein: CASRSRQGNNQPQHF

J gene: TRBJ2-2
CDR3 length: 13
V gene: TRBV7-9
D gene: -
clone size: -
CDR3 DNA: TGTGCCAGCAGCTTAGCTGAAACCGGGGAGCTGTTTTTT
CDR3 protein: CASSLAETGELFF

J gene: TRBJ2-5
CDR3 length: 15
V gene: TRBV6-5
D gene: TRBD2
clone size: -
CDR3 DNA: TGTGCCAGCAGTTACCGCACTAGCCGGGGGGAGACCCGGTACTTC
CDR3 protein: CASSYRTSRGETRYF

J gene: TRBJ1-5
CDR3 length: 15
V gene: TRBV12-3/TRBV12-4
D gene: -
clone size: -
CDR3 DNA: TGTGCCGGCAGCTCTTTCAGCTTAGCAAATCAGCCCCAGCATTTT
CDR3 protein: CAGSSFSLANQPQHF

J gene: TRBJ2-3
CDR3 length: 12
V gene: TRBV5-1
D gene: -
clone size: -
CDR3 DNA: TGCGCCAGCAGCTTCCCCCCAGATACGCAGTATTTT
CDR3 protein: CASSFPPDTQYF

J gene: TRBJ2-7
CDR3 length: 15
V gene: TRBV4-3
D gene: TRBD2
clone size: -
CDR3 DNA: TGCGCCAGCAGCCAAGATTTACTAGCGACCTACGAGCAGTACTTC
CDR3 protein: CASSQDLLATYEQYF

J gene: TRBJ1-1
CDR3 length: 13
V gene: TRBV25-1
D gene: -
clone size: many
CDR3 DNA: TGTGCCTCCGGACCCCCTTCGGGCACTGAAGCTTTCTTT
CDR3 protein: CASGPPSGTEAFF

J gene: TRBJ2-7
CDR3 length: 14
V gene: TRBV29-1
D gene: -
clone size: many
CDR3 DNA: TGCAGCGTTGAGGCGTCGGGAATAACCTACGAGCAGTACTTC
CDR3 protein: CSVEASGITYEQYF

J gene: TRBJ2-1
CDR3 length: 17
V gene: TRBV5-1
D gene: -
clone size: -
CDR3 DNA: TGCGCCAGCAGCCCCGGGGTAGCGAGAACCTCCTACAATGAGCAGTTCTTC
CDR3 protein: CASSPGVARTSYNEQFF

J gene: TRBJ1-5
CDR3 length: 15
V gene: TRBV29-1
D gene: -
clone size: once
CDR3 DNA: TGCAGCGTCGGGGAGGGAGACCTAGGCAATCAGCCCCAGCATTTT
CDR3 protein: CSVGEGDLGNQPQHF

J gene: TRBJ2-7
CDR3 length: 13
V gene: TRBV27
D gene: -
clone size: few
CDR3 DNA: TGTGCCAGCAGACAGGTTGACTCCTACGAGCAGTACTTC
CDR3 protein: CASRQVDSYEQYF

J gene: TRBJ1-2
CDR3 length: 19
V gene: TRBV4-1
D gene: -
clone size: -
CDR3 DNA: TGCGCCAGCAGCCAAGAAGAGGGTAGACAGCGAAAGGCCGACTATGGCTACACCTTC
CDR3 protein: CASSQEEGRQRKADYGYTF

J gene: TRBJ2-3
CDR3 length: 13
V gene: TRBV7-8
D gene: -
clone size: -
CDR3 DNA: TGTGCCAGCAGCTTACTCTACACAGATACGCAGTATTTT
CDR3 protein: CASSLLYTDTQYF

J gene: TRBJ2-1
CDR3 length: 15
V gene: TRBV4-2
D gene: -
clone size: -
CDR3 DNA: TGTGCCAGCAGCCAAGAAGACAGATTGTCCAATGAGCAGTTCTTC
CDR3 protein: CASSQEDRLSNEQFF

J gene: TRBJ1-5
CDR3 length: 12
V gene: TRBV29-1
D gene: -
clone size: -
CDR3 DNA: TGCAGCGTTGGCGTTAGCAATCAGCCCCAGCATTTT
CDR3 protein: CSVGVSNQPQHF

J gene: TRBJ2-7
CDR3 length: 16
V gene: TRBV4-1
D gene: -
clone size: -
CDR3 DNA: TGCGCCAGCAGCCAAGGGGGTACCTTCCTTCGGGAGGAGCAGTACTTC
CDR3 protein: CASSQGGTFLREEQYF

J gene: TRBJ2-2
CDR3 length: 15
V gene: TRBV7-9
D gene: -
clone size: -
CDR3 DNA: TGTGCCAGCAAATCGAGGGGCACGAACACCGGGGAGCTGTTTTTT
CDR3 protein: CASKSRGTNTGELFF

J gene: TRBJ1-5
CDR3 length: 13
V gene: TRBV24-1
D gene: -
clone size: few
CDR3 DNA: TGTGCCACCAGTAAGGGGAGGAATCAGCCCCAGCATTTT
CDR3 protein: CATSKGRNQPQHF

J gene: TRBJ2-1
CDR3 length: 15
V gene: TRBV6-5
D gene: TRBD2
clone size: -
CDR3 DNA: TGTGCCAGCAGTTACGGGCTAGCGGACTACAATGAGCAGTTCTTC
CDR3 protein: CASSYGLADYNEQFF

J gene: TRBJ2-5
CDR3 length: 16
V gene: TRBV6-5
D gene: -
clone size: -
CDR3 DNA: TGTGCCAGCAGTTACTCGGTCGTCGGCCCCCAAGAGACCCAGTACTTC
CDR3 protein: CASSYSVVGPQETQYF

J gene: TRBJ2-3
CDR3 length: 13
V gene: TRBV15
D gene: TRBD2
clone size: -
CDR3 DNA: TGTGCCACCACCAGGGACTACACAGATACGCAGTATTTT
CDR3 protein: CATTRDYTDTQYF

J gene: TRBJ2-3
CDR3 length: 16
V gene: TRBV18
D gene: -
clone size: -
CDR3 DNA: TGTGCCAGCTCACCACGGGACCCAGAAGCCACAGATACGCAGTATTTT
CDR3 protein: CASSPRDPEATDTQYF

J gene: TRBJ2-1
CDR3 length: 19
V gene: TRBV24-1
D gene: TRBD1
clone size: few
CDR3 DNA: TGTGCCACCAGTGATCCCAAACCGGACAGGGATAGGTCCTACAATGAGCAGTTCTTC
CDR3 protein: CATSDPKPDRDRSYNEQFF

J gene: TRBJ2-1
CDR3 length: 13
V gene: TRBV11-2
D gene: -
clone size: -
CDR3 DNA: TGTGCCAGCAGCGCCCGCGGGGCCGGTGAGCAGTTCTTC
CDR3 protein: CASSARGAGEQFF

J gene: TRBJ1-4
CDR3 length: 13
V gene: TRBV20-1
D gene: -
clone size: few
CDR3 DNA: TGCAGTGCACCGGATGCAACTAATGAAAAACTGTTTTTT
CDR3 protein: CSAPDATNEKLFF

J gene: TRBJ2-3
CDR3 length: 13
V gene: TRBV27
D gene: TRBD2
clone size: few
CDR3 DNA: TGTGCCAGCAGCTCGGGACTAGCGGGAGGGCAGTATTTT
CDR3 protein: CASSSGLAGGQYF

J gene: TRBJ1-2
CDR3 length: 12
V gene: TRBV7-2
D gene: -
clone size: -
CDR3 DNA: TGTGCCAGCAGCTTAGGGATCCTTGGCTACACCTTC
CDR3 protein: CASSLGILGYTF

J gene: TRBJ2-1
CDR3 length: 15
V gene: TRBV5-1
D gene: -
clone size: -
CDR3 DNA: TGCGCCAGCAGCTCCCCGGGATACCCCCGGGATGAGCAGTTCTTC
CDR3 protein: CASSSPGYPRDEQFF

J gene: TRBJ2-7
CDR3 length: 18
V gene: TRBV4-1
D gene: TRBD2
clone size: few
CDR3 DNA: TGCGCCAGCAGCCAAGAGGGGTCGGAGACTAGCGGGTTTTACGAGCAGTACTTC
CDR3 protein: CASSQEGSETSGFYEQYF

J gene: TRBJ2-7
CDR3 length: 16
V gene: TRBV5-1
D gene: TRBD1
clone size: -
CDR3 DNA: TGCGCCAGCAGCTTGGCCGGGACAGGGCAAGCCTACGAGCAGTACTTC
CDR3 protein: CASSLAGTGQAYEQYF

J gene: TRBJ1-1
CDR3 length: 12
V gene: TRBV20-1
D gene: -
clone size: -
CDR3 DNA: TGCAGTGCTAGAATCACCTGGCTAGAAGCTTTCTTT
CDR3 protein: CSARITWLEAFF

J gene: TRBJ2-1
CDR3 length: 18
V gene: TRBV7-3
D gene: TRBD2
clone size: -
CDR3 DNA: TGTGCCAGCAGCCCAAGAGGTAGCGGGAGGGCCTCCTACAATGAGCAGTTCTTC
CDR3 protein: CASSPRGSGRASYNEQFF

J gene: TRBJ1-2
CDR3 length: 15
V gene: TRBV24-1
D gene: TRBD1
clone size: few
CDR3 DNA: TGTGCCACCAGTGATCCAACGACAGGGTCGGGTGGCTACACCTTC
CDR3 protein: CATSDPTTGSGGYTF

J gene: TRBJ2-1
CDR3 length: 13
V gene: TRBV7-9
D gene: -
clone size: -
CDR3 DNA: TGTGCCAGCCTCGGAGGGGTAAGAAATGAGCAGTTCTTC
CDR3 protein: CASLGGVRNEQFF

J gene: TRBJ2-1
CDR3 length: 13
V gene: TRBV7-9
D gene: -
clone size: few
CDR3 DNA: TGTGCCAGCACGCCCAGGAGCTACGATGAGCAGTTCTTC
CDR3 protein: CASTPRSYDEQFF

J gene: TRBJ1-4
CDR3 length: 12
V gene: TRBV29-1
D gene: -
clone size: -
CDR3 DNA: TGCAGCGTTGTGGTGGCTAATGAAAAACTGTTTTTT
CDR3 protein: CSVVVANEKLFF

J gene: TRBJ2-1
CDR3 length: 17
V gene: TRBV7-6
D gene: TRBD2
clone size: -
CDR3 DNA: TGTGCCAGCAGCTTGATAGCGGGAGGGCCTACTTACAATGAGCAGTTCTTC
CDR3 protein: CASSLIAGGPTYNEQFF

J gene: TRBJ2-1
CDR3 length: 13
V gene: TRBV12-3/TRBV12-4
D gene: TRBD1
clone size: -
CDR3 DNA: TGTGCCAGCAGGGGGACAGGGCTATTCGAGCAGTTCTTC
CDR3 protein: CASRGTGLFEQFF

J gene: TRBJ2-5
CDR3 length: 14
V gene: TRBV5-5
D gene: -
clone size: few
CDR3 DNA: TGTGCCAGCAGCTTAGGGACACCGAGGGAGACCCAGTACTTC
CDR3 protein: CASSLGTPRETQYF

J gene: TRBJ2-6
CDR3 length: 16
V gene: TRBV10-3
D gene: -
clone size: few
CDR3 DNA: TGTGCCATCAGTGAGTCAGTGGGCTCTGGGGCCAACGTCCTGACTTTC
CDR3 protein: CAISESVGSGANVLTF

J gene: TRBJ2-4
CDR3 length: 13
V gene: TRBV4-1
D gene: -
clone size: -
CDR3 DNA: TGCGCCAGCAGCCAAGATGGACGGACAAGTCAGTACTTC
CDR3 protein: CASSQDGRTSQYF

J gene: TRBJ2-3
CDR3 length: 19
V gene: TRBV9
D gene: TRBD2
clone size: -
CDR3 DNA: TGTGCCAGCAGCCCAGGAGTACTAGCGGGAGGCCCAGGCACAGATACGCAGTATTTT
CDR3 protein: CASSPGVLAGGPGTDTQYF

J gene: TRBJ2-7
CDR3 length: 13
V gene: TRBV4-1
D gene: -
clone size: -
CDR3 DNA: TGCGCCAGCAGCCAAGGGGTATCTGACGAGCAGTACTTC
CDR3 protein: CASSQGVSDEQYF

J gene: TRBJ2-1
CDR3 length: 17
V gene: TRBV5-1
D gene: TRBD2
clone size: few
CDR3 DNA: TGCGCCAGCAGCTTCTTGTCTGGACTAGCGGGAGCCTATGAGCAGTTCTTC
CDR3 protein: CASSFLSGLAGAYEQFF

J gene: TRBJ2-7
CDR3 length: 16
V gene: TRBV4-1
D gene: TRBD1
clone size: -
CDR3 DNA: TGCGCCAGCAGCCAAGACGCCGGGACAGGGCCCTACGAGCAGTACTTC
CDR3 protein: CASSQDAGTGPYEQYF

J gene: TRBJ1-2
CDR3 length: 14
V gene: TRBV6-5
D gene: -
clone size: few
CDR3 DNA: TGTGCCAGCAGTTCCCTGGGTATGGACTATGGCTACACCTTC
CDR3 protein: CASSSLGMDYGYTF

J gene: TRBJ2-7
CDR3 length: 15
V gene: TRBV4-2
D gene: TRBD1
clone size: once
CDR3 DNA: TGTGCCAGCAGCCAAGATTGGCAGGGGGCCTACGAGCAGTACTTC
CDR3 protein: CASSQDWQGAYEQYF